This T cell receptor beta chain was sequenced for a study of neurological immune-mediated disorders (dated by TCRdb to the late 2010s). With respect to the entire study: Using UMI-based sequencing, the study compared peripheral blood TCR-beta repertoires from patients with HTLV-I-associated myelopathy (HAM/TSP), patients with multiple sclerosis, and healthy controls. The cohort was made up of approximately 71 subjects, consisting of 15 or so HAM/TSP patients, some 34 multiple sclerosis patients and around 20 healthy controls. The approximately 99 TCR-beta libraries included longitudinal samples, technical triplicates and paired sorted CD4+ and CD8+ T-cell subsets alongside PBMC samples. Longitudinal HAM/TSP and healthy donors had 3 time-points each (roughly 3-45 month intervals). Overall study outcomes, separate from this receptor: The highest TCR clonal expansion was observed in HAM/TSP patients, whereas the lowest was observed in MS patients, even when compared with healthy controls. No identical CDR3 amino acid sequences were found to be shared among expanded clones across subjects, suggesting that TCR-beta repertoires were private in all groups.

This specimen's time point label, interpreted: longitudinal time-point 3. Libraries from unsorted PBMCs were made from 2 million PBMCs kept in RNAlater at -80 degrees C until RNA extraction. Peripheral blood was subjected to Ficoll-Hypaque density gradient centrifugation to isolate PBMCs, which were then cryopreserved in liquid nitrogen. After removal of 6 bases from V and 1 base from J, the junction retains 5 bases not matched to a gene. The germline V gene encodes CDR1 DFQATT and CDR2 SNEGSKA (reference sequence). Its CDR3 holds 15 amino acids, cysteine through phenylalanine. Just the 45-base CDR3 DNA is kept, in frame starting at base 1. To synthesize cDNA, template-switch 5'RACE was performed with a primer carrying a 10-nucleotide random unique molecular identifier so that each TCR transcript was tagged. Each sequencing run produced over 160 million TCR-beta sequences covering 15-18 subjects. The RNeasy kit was used for extraction of total RNA. The KAPA Real-time Library Amplification kit was used to amplify TCR-beta VDJ regions with primers targeting the TCR constant region and the 5'RACE anchor. A first PCR added sample indexes and Illumina adaptors, and a second PCR then raised library yield. The roughly 650 bp TCR product was size-selected on a 2% E-gel SizeSelection system after Ampure bead purification. Before pooling, library quality was assessed on a Bioanalyzer, concentration was determined with Qubit, and library quantification was performed with the Kapa Library Quantification kit. Libraries were sequenced paired-end 2 x 150 bp on an Illumina HiSeq 2500. To increase sequence diversity, about 25-30% phiX was spiked into each library pool. From the authors' description of their analysis: The quality-filtered reads were processed with the UMI-based MiGEC pipeline, whose error correction step removed more than 80% of the raw TCR sequences. VDJ genes were aligned to IMGT germline references, and clonotypes were defined by unique CDR3 amino acid sequence plus V-J genes. Clonal expansion, Shannon diversity, and CDR3 relatedness (CalcPairwiseDistances, ClusterSamples) were evaluated with VDJtools, and phylogenetic trees were built with CLCbio workbench. Expanded clones were defined as having at least 8 unique UMIs, based on coefficient-of-variation modelling across technical triplicates. TCRdb redid the processing of the public reads, applying fastp at Q25 and MiXCR, and retained in-frame beta chains. Each CDR3 protein gets just one entry, which takes the most common genes and DNA from the rows behind it. The V and J calls, along with clone size, are taken from TCRdb and not from the paper's own processing. The sample includes roughly 50,000 distinct CDR3 sequences, with roughly an eighth observed a single time. The ten largest clones add up to roughly 10% of the sample.

The sample holds many counts of this clonotype. This clone's antigen is unknown. Qualities for individual bases were not recorded, and no much larger clone is one base off. Recombination joined TRBV20-1 with TRBJ2-4, with 11 bases matching TRBD2. Sequencing was performed on PBMCs. The TCR originated in a male donor with HTLV-1-associated myelopathy (HAM/TSP). The DNA sequence is given as TGCAGTGCAGACTTAGCGGGGGGGGCCAAAAACATTCAGTACTTC. Its protein product is CSADLAGGAKNIQYF.